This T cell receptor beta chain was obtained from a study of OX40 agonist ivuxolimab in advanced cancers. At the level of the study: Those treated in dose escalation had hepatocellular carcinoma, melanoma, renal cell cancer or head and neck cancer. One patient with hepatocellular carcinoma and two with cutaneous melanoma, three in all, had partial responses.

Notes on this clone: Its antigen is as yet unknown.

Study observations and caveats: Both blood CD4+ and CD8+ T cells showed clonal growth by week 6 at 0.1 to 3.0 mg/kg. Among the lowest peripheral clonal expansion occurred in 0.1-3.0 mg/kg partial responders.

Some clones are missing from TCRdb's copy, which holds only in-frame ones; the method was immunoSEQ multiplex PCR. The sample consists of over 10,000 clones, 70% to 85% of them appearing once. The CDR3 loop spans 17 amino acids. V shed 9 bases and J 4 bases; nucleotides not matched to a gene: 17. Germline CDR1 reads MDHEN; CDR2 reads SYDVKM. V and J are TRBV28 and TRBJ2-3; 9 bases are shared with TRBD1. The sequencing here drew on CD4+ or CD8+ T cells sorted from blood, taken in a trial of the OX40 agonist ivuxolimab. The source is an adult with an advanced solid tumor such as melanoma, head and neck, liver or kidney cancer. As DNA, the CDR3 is TGTGCCAGTCGACTGGGACAGGGTTTTAATTCTCCAGATACGCAGTATTTT. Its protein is CASRLGQGFNSPDTQYF.